Listed below are T cell receptor beta chains from one sample, sequenced in a study of T cells expressing NK-cell markers. TCRdb reprocessed the 5' RACE reads, keeping one entry per CDR3 protein, no DNA. The sample table includes some 150,000 distinct CDR3 sequences. The sample consisted of blood T cells: a sorted CD56 or NKG2C T cell subset, CD4+ or CD8+ T cells, or bulk PBMC T cells (not recorded which). The receptors come from a man between 18 and 29 years old in good health. The CDR3 runs from the conserved cysteine through the conserved F or W. Fields, in order: J gene, V gene, CDR3 protein.

J: TRBJ1-1; V: TRBV25-1; CDR3: CASGGGTGQVFGTEAFF
J: TRBJ2-3; V: TRBV3-1; CDR3: CASSQDGRSHVDTQYF
J: TRBJ2-5; V: TRBV5-4; CDR3: CASSLPGGREGGTQYF
J: TRBJ2-1; V: TRBV5-3; CDR3: CARSWIPGTSGRAECSNEQFF
J: TRBJ2-2; V: TRBV5-8; CDR3: CAQGARETGELFF
J: TRBJ2-3; V: TRBV12-3/TRBV12-4; CDR3: CASSLKSPGQSTDTQYF
J: TRBJ2-6; V: TRBV5-4; CDR3: CASSLSWKGADSGANVLTF
J: TRBJ2-2; V: TRBV19; CDR3: CASSNMGTGELFF
J: TRBJ2-2; V: TRBV5-1; CDR3: CASSLAYAGELFF
J: TRBJ2-1; V: TRBV7-6; CDR3: CASSLDPGDNEQFF
J: TRBJ2-3; V: TRBV4-1; CDR3: CASSPYWTGEEDTQYF
J: TRBJ1-2; V: TRBV5-1; CDR3: CASTGTGIDGYTF
J: TRBJ2-3; V: TRBV7-9; CDR3: CASSRQKLSADTQYF
J: TRBJ2-1; V: TRBV21-1; CDR3: CARGIWYPEFF
J: TRBJ2-3; V: TRBV28; CDR3: CASSLITGQPPTQYF
J: TRBJ2-2; V: TRBV11-2; CDR3: CASRYTGPGELFF
J: TRBJ2-2; V: TRBV2; CDR3: CASSLTGGPTGELFF
J: TRBJ2-4; V: TRBV7-8; CDR3: CASSPSVATLNIQYF
J: TRBJ2-1; V: TRBV15; CDR3: CATSRDRGAPGNEQFF
J: TRBJ2-3; V: TRBV7-3; CDR3: CASSRAGEFTDTQYF
J: TRBJ2-1; V: TRBV12-3/TRBV12-4; CDR3: CASSHTGSGSGEQFF
J: TRBJ1-2; V: TRBV20-1; CDR3: CSAFGQGKGGYTF
J: TRBJ2-4; V: TRBV12-3/TRBV12-4; CDR3: CASSGQGTAKNIQYF
J: TRBJ2-7; V: TRBV4-2; CDR3: CASSPGIGTLYEQYF
J: TRBJ2-3; V: TRBV10-3; CDR3: CAISESTSGTSGTDTQYF
J: TRBJ2-3; V: TRBV30; CDR3: CAWTAGTGKADTQYF
J: TRBJ2-1; V: TRBV2; CDR3: CASSAQSLLYNEQFF
J: TRBJ2-1; V: TRBV2; CDR3: CASSFPQTSGLSSYNEQFF
J: TRBJ1-1; V: TRBV6-1; CDR3: CASSPWTGATEAFF
J: TRBJ2-1; V: TRBV12-2; CDR3: CASRPSPKRERSNEQFF
J: TRBJ2-5; V: TRBV5-4; CDR3: CASSSNGETQYF
J: TRBJ1-2; V: TRBV12-3/TRBV12-4; CDR3: CASSRPGTTHGYTF
J: TRBJ1-2; V: TRBV5-1; CDR3: CASSWTGTGTYGYTF
J: TRBJ2-1; V: TRBV24-1; CDR3: CATSEPPTGHEQFF
J: TRBJ2-1; V: TRBV11-3; CDR3: CASSLGIGEQFF
J: TRBJ1-2; V: TRBV4-3; CDR3: CASSQDRAAPYGYTF
J: TRBJ2-1; V: TRBV12-3/TRBV12-4; CDR3: CASRLVRDEQFF
J: TRBJ2-7; V: TRBV4-1; CDR3: CASSPTSFVDDEQYF
J: TRBJ2-5; V: TRBV25-1; CDR3: CASGTSGVMYF
J: TRBJ2-1; V: TRBV20-1; CDR3: CGTDRGSSYNEQFF
J: TRBJ2-1; V: TRBV4-3; CDR3: CASSPGVSYNEQFF
J: TRBJ1-5; V: TRBV29-1; CDR3: CSVEATGENQPQHF
J: TRBJ2-3; V: TRBV19; CDR3: CASSIGTADTQYF
J: TRBJ2-2; V: TRBV28; CDR3: CASSYRAGTTFNTGELFF
J: TRBJ2-1; V: TRBV5-1; CDR3: CASSLEAGEMAYNEQFF
J: TRBJ2-2; V: TRBV29-1; CDR3: CSVGLGYGGELFF
J: TRBJ2-1; V: TRBV7-9; CDR3: CASFRDRDYNEQFF
J: TRBJ2-3; V: TRBV7-8; CDR3: CASRSWASVDTDTQYF
J: TRBJ2-2; V: TRBV11-1; CDR3: CASSLARAWTGELFF
J: TRBJ1-5; V: TRBV10-2; CDR3: CASSATYSNQPQHF
J: TRBJ1-5; V: TRBV19; CDR3: CASSSLQYSNQPQHF
J: TRBJ2-7; V: TRBV20-1; CDR3: CSASRVGGGYEQYF
J: TRBJ2-1; V: TRBV4-1; CDR3: CASRAINNEQFF
J: TRBJ1-1; V: TRBV12-3/TRBV12-4; CDR3: CASSPGAVYTEAFF
J: TRBJ1-2; V: TRBV12-3/TRBV12-4; CDR3: CASSLATDGAYGYTF